This T cell receptor (beta chain) was identified during a study of control samples from healthy donors and cancer patients. The data were produced by immunoSEQ multiplex PCR, yet TCRdb's version contains in-frame clones alone and is incomplete. Among around 130,000 clones listed, approximately 92% were seen once. V was shortened by 3 bases and J by 8 bases, with 14 bases between the two germline ends. The CDR3 has 13 amino acids. Germline assignment: CDR1 SGHKS and CDR2 YYEKEE (reference sequence). The chain has TRBV5-5 and TRBJ1-2, with D possibly TRBD1 on 6 matching bases. The sequenced sample consisted of blood. The origin of this receptor is a man aged 18 to 30 in good health. CDR3 nucleotides: TGTGCCAGCAGCTCGGGGGCGGACAACGGCTACACCTTC. It translates to CASSSGADNGYTF.